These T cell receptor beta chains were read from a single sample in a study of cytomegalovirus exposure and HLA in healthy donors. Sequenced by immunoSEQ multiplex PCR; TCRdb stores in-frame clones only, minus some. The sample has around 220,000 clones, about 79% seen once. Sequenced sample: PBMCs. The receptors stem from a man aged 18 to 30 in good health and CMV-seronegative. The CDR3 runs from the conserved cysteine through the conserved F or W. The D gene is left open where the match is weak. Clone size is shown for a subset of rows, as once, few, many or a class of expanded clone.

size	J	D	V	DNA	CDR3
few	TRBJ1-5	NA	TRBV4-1	TGTGCCAGCAGCCAAGGGGGAGAGGCACAGCCCCAGCATTTT	CASSQGGEAQPQHF
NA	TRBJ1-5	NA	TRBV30	TGTGCCTGGGGAACAGGGACGGCCAATCAGCCCCAGCATTTT	CAWGTGTANQPQHF
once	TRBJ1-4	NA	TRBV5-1	TGCGCCAGCGGATCGTGGGGGCGCGGAGATGAAAAACTGTTTTTT	CASGSWGRGDEKLFF
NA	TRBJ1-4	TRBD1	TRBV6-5	TGTGCCAGCAGTCGGAACAGGGGAGGAAATGGAAAACTGTTTTTT	CASSRNRGGNGKLFF
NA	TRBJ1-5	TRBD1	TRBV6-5	TGTGCCAGCAGTGCGGGACAGGGGTACGGTCAGCCCCAGCATTTT	CASSAGQGYGQPQHF
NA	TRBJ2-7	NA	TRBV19	TGTGCCAGTAGTATCGTCAGGGAAGGCGAGCAGTACTTC	CASSIVREGEQYF
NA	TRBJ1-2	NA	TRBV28	TGTGCCAGCAGTGGCCGGAGATCGGGGGGTTATGGCTACACCTTC	CASSGRRSGGYGYTF
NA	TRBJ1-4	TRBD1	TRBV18	TGTGCCAGCTCACCCAGGGGGGACAATGAAAAACTGTTTTTT	CASSPRGDNEKLFF
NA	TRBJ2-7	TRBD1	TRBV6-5	TGTGCCAGTAGGCGGTCCGGACAGGGTTACGAGCAGTACTTC	CASRRSGQGYEQYF
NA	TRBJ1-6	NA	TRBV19	TGTGCCAGTAGTATACGGGACTTGGTGGATTCACCCCTCCACTTT	CASSIRDLVDSPLHF
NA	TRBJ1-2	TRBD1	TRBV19	TGTGCCAGTAGTATCCTATGGGGACAGGGAAGACGGGGCTACACCTTC	CASSILWGQGRRGYTF
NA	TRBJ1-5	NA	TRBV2	TGTGCCAGCAGAGGGGTGGAGAATCAGCCCCAGCATTTT	CASRGVENQPQHF
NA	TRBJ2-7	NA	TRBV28	TGTGCCAGCAGTCCTAGAGCGGAAATCTACGAGCAGTACTTC	CASSPRAEIYEQYF
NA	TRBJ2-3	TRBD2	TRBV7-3	TGTGCCAGCAGCTCCCCCTCGCGGGGGGGGCCAGATACGCAGTATTTT	CASSSPSRGGPDTQYF
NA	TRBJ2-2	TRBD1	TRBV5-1	TGCGCCAGCAGCCTTAGGGGGGGACAGGGGCCCACCGGGGAGCTGTTTTTT	CASSLRGGQGPTGELFF
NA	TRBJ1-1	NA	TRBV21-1	NA	CASSKVGAGTGVENTEAFF
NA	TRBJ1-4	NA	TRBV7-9	TGTGCCAGCAGCTTACCAGGGGAAACTAATGAAAAACTGTTTTTT	CASSLPGETNEKLFF
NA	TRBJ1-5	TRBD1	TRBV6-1	TGTGCCACCGGGATTAGACAGGGGGTCAATCAGCCCCAGCATTTT	CATGIRQGVNQPQHF
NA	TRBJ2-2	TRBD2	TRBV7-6	TGTGCCAGCAGCCCCATCGTAGCGGGAGGGGGGCTCGGGGAGCTGTTTTTT	CASSPIVAGGGLGELFF
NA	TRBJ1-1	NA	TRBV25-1	TGTGCCACCAAAGAGGGAACTACTGAAGCTTTCTTT	CATKEGTTEAFF
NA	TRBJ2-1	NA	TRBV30	TGTGCCTGGAACAAGCAAGGGGGGGATGAGCAGTTCTTC	CAWNKQGGDEQFF
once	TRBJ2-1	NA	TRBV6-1	TGTGCCAGCAGTGAACGCCTACAGGGTGGCGTGCAGTTCTTC	CASSERLQGGVQFF
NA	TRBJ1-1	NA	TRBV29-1	TGCAGCGCCATGAACACTGAAGCTTTCTTT	CSAMNTEAFF
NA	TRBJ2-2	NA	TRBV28	TGTGCCAGCAGTACAGGGAGGGACACCGGGGAGCTGTTTTTT	CASSTGRDTGELFF
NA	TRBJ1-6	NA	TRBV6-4	TGTGCCAGCAGTGAAGGGGATGGTTCACCCCTCCACTTT	CASSEGDGSPLHF
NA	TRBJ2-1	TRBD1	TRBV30	TGTGCCTGGAGTTTAGGGACAGGGGGCTATGAGCAGTTCTTC	CAWSLGTGGYEQFF
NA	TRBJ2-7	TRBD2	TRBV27	TGTGCCAGCAGTTTGGGAGGGCACGAGCAGTACTTC	CASSLGGHEQYF
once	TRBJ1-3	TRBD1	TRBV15	TGTGCCACCAGCGGGACAGGCGTACCCCGCTCTGGAAACACCATATATTTT	CATSGTGVPRSGNTIYF
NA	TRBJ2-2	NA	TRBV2	TGTGCCAGCAGTGAGTCAGAATACACCGGGGAGCTGTTTTTT	CASSESEYTGELFF
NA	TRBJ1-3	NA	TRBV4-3	TGCGCCAGCAGCCCACAGGAATCTGGAAACACCATATATTTT	CASSPQESGNTIYF
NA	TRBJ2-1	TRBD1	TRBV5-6	TGTGCCAGCAGCTTCTCGGGACAGGGCGATGAGCAGTTCTTC	CASSFSGQGDEQFF
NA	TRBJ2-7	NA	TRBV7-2	TGTGCCAGCAGCCCAGGCGGGTCGTACTACGAGCAGTACTTC	CASSPGGSYYEQYF
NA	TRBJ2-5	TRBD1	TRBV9	TGTGCCAGCAGCGTGGAGCCAGGGGGTGAGACCCAGTACTTC	CASSVEPGGETQYF
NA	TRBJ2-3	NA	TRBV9	TGTGCCAGCAGCGTAGGTAGCCTAGAGAGGGCAGATACGCAGTATTTT	CASSVGSLERADTQYF
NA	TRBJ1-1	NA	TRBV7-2	TGTGCCAGCAGCATACAGGGCCCCAACACTGAAGCTTTCTTT	CASSIQGPNTEAFF
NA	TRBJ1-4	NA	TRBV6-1	TGTGCCAGCAGCCCACGACAGGTTGCTAATGAAAAACTGTTTTTT	CASSPRQVANEKLFF
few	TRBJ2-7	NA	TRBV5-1	TGCGCCAGCAGCTTGGCCGAACAGGGTTTTTCCTACGAGCAGTACTTC	CASSLAEQGFSYEQYF
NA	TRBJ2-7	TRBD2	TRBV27	TGTGCCAGCAGCCGGAGGACTAGCGGCTCCTACGAGCAGTACTTC	CASSRRTSGSYEQYF
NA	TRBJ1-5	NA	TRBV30	TGTGCCTGGAAAGCCAGGGGCAATCAGCCCCAGCATTTT	CAWKARGNQPQHF
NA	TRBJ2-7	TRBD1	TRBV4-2	TGTGCCAGCAGCCTCTCTATCGCGGCGGTGGGACAGGGACCCTACGAGCAGTACTTC	CASSLSIAAVGQGPYEQYF
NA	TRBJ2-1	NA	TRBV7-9	TGTGCCAGCAGCTTAGAAGGGAGGGGGAACAATGAGCAGTTCTTC	CASSLEGRGNNEQFF
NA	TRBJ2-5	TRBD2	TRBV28	TGTGCCAGCAGTTTACTGGGACTACTACAAGAGACCCAGTACTTC	CASSLLGLLQETQYF
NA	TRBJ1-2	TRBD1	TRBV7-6	TGTGCCAGCAGCTTAGCCGACTCGGGACAGGCGATTAACTATGGCTACACCTTC	CASSLADSGQAINYGYTF
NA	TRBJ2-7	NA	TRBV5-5	TGTGCCAGCATTTATTCGGCAGGTAAAGGTTACGAGCAGTACTTC	CASIYSAGKGYEQYF
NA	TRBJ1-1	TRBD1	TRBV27	TGTGCCAGCAACCTGACAGGGGAGAGCACTGAAGCTTTCTTT	CASNLTGESTEAFF
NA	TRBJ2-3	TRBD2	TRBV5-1	TGCGCCAGCAGCTTGGCCCTAGCGGGTGATACGCAGTATTTT	CASSLALAGDTQYF
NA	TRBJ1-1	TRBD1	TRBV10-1	TGCGCCAGCAGTGACGCCGGGGCAGGGGGTCCCACTGAAGCTTTCTTT	CASSDAGAGGPTEAFF
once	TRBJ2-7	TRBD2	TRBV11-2	TGTGCCAGCCGGGCTAGCGGGAGTCTCGAGCAGTACTTC	CASRASGSLEQYF
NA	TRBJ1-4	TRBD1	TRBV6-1	TGTGCCAGCAGTGAAGGACAGGGGGCTGAAAAACTGTTTTTT	CASSEGQGAEKLFF
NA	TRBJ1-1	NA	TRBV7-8	TGTGCCAGCAGCCCCCGGGGTGGGAACACTGAAGCTTTCTTT	CASSPRGGNTEAFF
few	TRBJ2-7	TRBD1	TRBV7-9	TGTGCCAGCAGCTACCCGGGACAGGGGTCCGAGCAGTACTTC	CASSYPGQGSEQYF